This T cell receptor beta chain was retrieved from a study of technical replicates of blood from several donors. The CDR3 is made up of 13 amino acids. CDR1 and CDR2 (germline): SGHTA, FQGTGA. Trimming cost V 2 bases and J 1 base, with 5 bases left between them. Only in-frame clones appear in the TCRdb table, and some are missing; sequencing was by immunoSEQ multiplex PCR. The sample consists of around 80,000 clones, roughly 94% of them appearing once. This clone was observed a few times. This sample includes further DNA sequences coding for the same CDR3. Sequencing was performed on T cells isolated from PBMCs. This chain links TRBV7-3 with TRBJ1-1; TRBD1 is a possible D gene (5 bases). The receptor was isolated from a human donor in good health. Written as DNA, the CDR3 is TGTGCCAGCAGCTTAGGACAGAACACTGAAGCTTTCTTT. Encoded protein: CASSLGQNTEAFF.